The 19 T cell receptor beta chains reported below all come from one sample, sequenced in a study of T cell repertoires in cytomegalovirus infection. TCRdb re-called the reads with MiXCR, one entry per CDR3 protein. The table has hundreds of thousands of distinct CDR3 sequences, 8% to 9.5% seen once; the top ten hold about 3.9%. The sequenced sample was PBMCs. These receptors were obtained from a human donor in good health (CMV status not recorded). Some clones in this sample may be carry-over from other donors' samples.

This clonotype was seen ten or more times. The V gene is TRBV7-2, the J gene TRBJ2-5, with a tentative D call TRBD1 (5 bases). V dropped 3 bases and J dropped 4 bases, with 18 bases sitting between them. Germline CDR1 and CDR2: SGHTA and FQGNSA. The CDR3 loop spans 16 amino acids. In DNA, the CDR3 is TGTGCCAGCAGCTTGCGAGGAGTGACAGAGCTAGAGACCCAGTACTTC. The encoded protein is CASSLRGVTELETQYF.

This clonotype was observed at least ten times. The genes are TRBV7-2 and TRBJ1-2; possible D gene TRBD1, 5 bases. Germline-derived CDR1 and CDR2 are SGHTA and FQGNSA. CDR3 size: 16 residues. V was cut by 5 bases and J by 7 bases, with 23 bases left in between. CDR3: CASSLNLDSRAGGYTF. The CDR3, as DNA: TGTGCCAGCAGCCTAAACCTGGACTCCAGGGCGGGTGGCTACACCTTC.

In this sample, this clonotype turned up a few times. The rearrangement uses TRBV25-1 and TRBJ1-6; D may be TRBD1 (6 bases). This CDR3 is 16 amino acids long. Germline V gene sequence: CDR1 MGHDK, CDR2 SYGVNS. Between the trimmed V and J ends, which lost 4 bases and 2 bases, there was a span of 12 bases. The CDR3 bases are TGTGCCAGCAGTGCCCTGGACAGCACCTATAATTCACCCCTCCACTTT. Translated, it gives CASSALDSTYNSPLHF. The full variable domain, with the rest looked up from reference TRBV25-1 and TRBJ1-6, is EADIYQTPRYLVIGTGKKITLECSQTMGHDKMYWYQQDPGMELHLIHYSYGVNSTEKGDLSSESTVSRIRTEHFPLTLESARPSHTSQYLCASSALDSTYNSPLHFGNGTRLTVT.

This clonotype has a count of ten or more. The chain joins TRBV7-9 to TRBJ2-1; weak D call: TRBD2 (5 bases). This CDR3 spans 13 amino acids. Germline V gene lookup returns CDR1 SEHNR and CDR2 FQNEAQ (reference sequence). V was shortened by 3 bases and J by 7 bases, with 10 bases between the two germline ends. CDR3 amino acids: CASSFGGSNEQFF. In nucleotides, the CDR3 is TGTGCCAGCAGCTTTGGCGGGTCGAATGAGCAGTTCTTC.

The rearrangement joins TRBV10-3 to TRBJ1-5; D might be TRBD1 (5 bases). The CDR3 runs 15 residues. The germline gives CDR1 ENHRY, CDR2 SYGVKD. V lost 2 bases, J lost 4 bases, and 12 bases lay in between. CDR3 nucleotides: TGTGCCATCAGTGAGGGGGCAGGGCTAAATCAGCCCCAGCATTTT. Its translation is CAISEGAGLNQPQHF.

This clonotype was picked up many times. The V call is TRBV7-2, the J call TRBJ1-5, with 7 nucleotides matching TRBD1. The V and J ends lost 8 bases and 3 bases, in that order; junction bases with no gene match: 4. The germline V gene has CDR1 SGHTA and CDR2 FQGNSA. This CDR3 spans 13 amino acids. CDR3 sequence: CASAQGNNQPQHF. In DNA, the CDR3 is TGTGCCAGCGCACAGGGGAACAATCAGCCCCAGCATTTT.

This clonotype came up many times. The genes are TRBV7-8 and TRBJ1-1; D unresolved. From germline, CDR1 is SGHVS and CDR2 FQNEAQ. The CDR3 runs to 14 residues. Trimming shortened V by 3 bases and J by 2 bases, and 10 bases separated the two germline ends. The CDR3 region is CASSFQRHNTEAFF. CDR3 bases: TGTGCCAGCAGCTTCCAGCGACATAACACTGAAGCTTTCTTT.

This clonotype was observed many times. One end of the junction varies from germline; a read error may be responsible. This chain links TRBV7-2 with TRBJ2-1; D is tentatively TRBD1 or TRBD2 (5 bases each). The CDR3 totals 13 residues. The germline CDR1 and CDR2 sequences are SGHTA and FQGNSA. CDR3 sequence reads: CASSFVAQGMTVF. The CDR3 bases are TGTGCCAGCAGTTTTGTAGCGCAGGGTATGACGGTCTTC.

The sample holds many counts of this clonotype. The chain uses TRBV7-6 and TRBJ2-7; 10 bases line up with TRBD1. This CDR3 comprises 16 residues. V trimming: 5 bases; J trimming: 5 bases; junction bases outside the gene matches: 12. Per the germline V gene, CDR1 is SGHVS and CDR2 is FNYEAQ. This CDR3 is CASSQSTGTGVHEQYF. Here the CDR3 DNA reads TGTGCCAGCAGCCAGTCGACCGGGACAGGGGTCCACGAGCAGTACTTC.

This clonotype was recorded many times. This chain uses TRBV7-3 with TRBJ2-3; D may be TRBD2 (5 bases). V lost 6 bases to trimming and J lost 0 bases, with 13 bases between them. CDR3 length: 15 residues. Germline CDR1 SGHTA, CDR2 FQGTGA. CDR3 bases: TGTGCCAGCAGTCGCCGAGGGTCTAGCACAGATACGCAGTATTTT. Residues: CASSRRGSSTDTQYF.

This clonotype appeared many times. The chain is built from TRBV7-2 and TRBJ2-3; 7 bases are a match to TRBD2. Germline lookup yields CDR1 SGHTA and CDR2 FQGNSA. V gave up 4 bases and J gave up 6 bases; unmatched junction bases: 10. This CDR3 contains 15 residues. The CDR3 DNA reads as TGTGCCAGCAGCTCGGCCGGGACTATAAGGGATACGCAGTATTTT. It codes for CASSSAGTIRDTQYF.

CDR3 amino acids: CASSLLWESNYGYTF. DNA for the CDR3: TGTGCCAGCAGCTTGCTTTGGGAATCTAACTATGGCTACACCTTC. This chain links TRBV5-6 with TRBJ1-2, with no clear D. The CDR3 runs 15 residues. Germline CDR1 is SGHDT and CDR2 is YYEEEE. V gave up 1 base and J gave up 0 bases, with 10 bases separating them. The full variable domain, completed using reference TRBV5-6 and TRBJ1-2, is DAGVTQSPTHLIKTRGQQVTLRCSPKSGHDTVSWYQQALGQGPQFIFQYYEEEERQRGNFPDRFSGHQFPNYSSELNVNALLLGDSALYLCASSLLWESNYGYTFGSGTRLTVV.

J is TRBJ2-1 and V is TRBV11-2; D perhaps matches TRBD2 (6 bases). Germline V gene sequence: CDR1 SGHAT, CDR2 FQNNGV. CDR3 length: 13 residues. The ends were cut back, 5 bases at V and 10 bases at J, with 15 bases in the middle. The CDR3 bases are TGTGCCAGCAGCCCCCGGGCGGGACGGGAGCAGTTCTTC. Amino acid sequence: CASSPRAGREQFF.

The genes are TRBV12-5 and TRBJ2-5; D may be TRBD2 (5 bases). This CDR3 is built from 12 residues. Germline CDR1 is LGHNT and CDR2 is FRNRAP. V was pared by 5 bases and J by 5 bases, with 9 bases between. The CDR3 loop is CASGPKRETQYF. As DNA, the CDR3 is TGTGCTAGTGGTCCGAAGCGGGAGACCCAGTACTTC.

The sample holds many counts of this clonotype. The J gene is TRBJ2-3, the V gene TRBV7-9, with 7 bases matching TRBD2. Germline CDR1 reads SEHNR; CDR2 reads FQNEAQ (reference sequence). The CDR3 runs 17 residues. V dropped 5 bases and J dropped 0; count of bases not matched to a gene: 11. The CDR3 DNA reads as TGTGCCAGCAGCGCCTTTTCTAGCGGAATCAGCACAGATACGCAGTATTTT. Protein product: CASSAFSSGISTDTQYF.

The rearrangement links TRBV20-1 to TRBJ2-3; no reliable D call. CDR1 and CDR2 (germline): DFQATT, SNEGSKA (reference sequence). The CDR3 is made up of 11 amino acids. Trimming stripped 3 bases from V and 7 bases from J, with 8 bases between. The CDR3 nucleotides are TGCAGTGCTAGTGTTGGTCATACGCAGTATTTT. Its translation is CSASVGHTQYF.

The chain links TRBV19 to TRBJ1-2; weak D call: TRBD1 (6 bases). The germline V gene encodes CDR1 LNHDA and CDR2 SQIVND (reference sequence). Trimming left V 4 bases short and J 3 bases short, with 15 bases between. CDR3 length: 15 residues. CDR3 sequence reads: CASSSRGVEDYGYTF. The CDR3 DNA reads TGTGCCAGTAGTAGTAGGGGGGTTGAGGACTATGGCTACACCTTC.

In regard to this clonotype: A read error may be the cause here, since a much bigger clone is one base away. This sequence joins TRBV6-6 and TRBJ2-1, with D perhaps TRBD2 (6 bases). From germline, CDR1 is MNHNY and CDR2 SVGAGI (reference sequence). The CDR3 is 16 residues long. The CDR3 sequence: CASSYSRERPYNDQFF. The CDR3 DNA reads TGTGCCAGCAGTTACTCCCGGGAGCGACCCTACAATGATCAGTTCTTC.

The rearrangement uses TRBV4-1 and TRBJ2-7, with TRBD1 matching 7 bases. V was pared by 0 bases and J by 3 bases, with 5 bases of the junction left unmatched. The CDR3 consists of 15 residues. The V gene's germline CDR1 is MGHRA and CDR2 YSYEKL. The DNA of the CDR3 is TGCGCCAGCAGCCAAGAAAATTACAGGGGCTACGAGCAGTACTTC. Encoded protein: CASSQENYRGYEQYF.